The entry below describes one T cell receptor (beta chain). What it binds is not known. This CDR3 has 13 residues. J was trimmed by 4 bases and V by 2 bases; bases with no gene match: 3. Germline CDR1 reads SGHKS; CDR2 reads YYEKEE (reference sequence). The PCR employed 60 Vbeta primers together with 13 Jbeta primers. This table comes from immunoSEQ multiplex PCR, and its TCRdb copy is limited to in-frame clones, with some not included. The sample consists of about 85,000 clones, nearly 80% of them appearing once. This sample was taken from a study of cytomegalovirus exposure and HLA in healthy donors. Notes on the study in general: Through in vitro validation, three CMV-associated chains were shown to be specific for CMV antigens.

Donors were nominally healthy when sampled, though unrecorded immune exposures were likely. This sequence originates from a woman in her fifties or sixties in good health and CMV-seropositive. The gene calls are TRBV5-5 and TRBJ2-7; 7 bases are shared with TRBD1. Input material: PBMCs. The DNA of the CDR3 is TGTGCCAGCAGCTTCGTACAGGGGTACGAGCAGTACTTC. The encoded protein is CASSFVQGYEQYF. The full variable domain, completed using reference TRBV5-5 and TRBJ2-7, is DAGVTQSPTHLIKTRGQQVTLRCSPISGHKSVSWYQQVLGQGPQFIFQYYEKEERGRGNFPDRFSARQFPNYSSELNVNALLLGDSALYLCASSFVQGYEQYFGPGTRLTVT.